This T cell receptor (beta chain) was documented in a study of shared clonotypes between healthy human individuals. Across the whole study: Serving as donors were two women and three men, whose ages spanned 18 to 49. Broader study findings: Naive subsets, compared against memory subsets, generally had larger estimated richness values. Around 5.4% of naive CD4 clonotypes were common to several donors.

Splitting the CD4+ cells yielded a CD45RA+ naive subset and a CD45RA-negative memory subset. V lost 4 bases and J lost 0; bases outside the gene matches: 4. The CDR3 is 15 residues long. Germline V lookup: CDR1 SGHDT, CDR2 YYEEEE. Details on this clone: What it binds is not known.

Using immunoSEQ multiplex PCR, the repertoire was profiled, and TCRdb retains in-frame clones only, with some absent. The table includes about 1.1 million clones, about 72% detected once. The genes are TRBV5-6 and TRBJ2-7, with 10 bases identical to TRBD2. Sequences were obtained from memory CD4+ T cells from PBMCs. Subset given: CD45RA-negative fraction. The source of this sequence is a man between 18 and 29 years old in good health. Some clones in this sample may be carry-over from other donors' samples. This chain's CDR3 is CASSRASGSSYEQYF. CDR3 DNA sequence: TGTGCCAGCAGCAGGGCTAGCGGGAGCTCCTACGAGCAGTACTTC.